One and the same sample provided the 13 T cell receptor beta chains below, sequenced in a study of radiation and T cells in renal cell carcinoma (dated by TCRdb to 2018 to 2021). The library was prepared using the immunoSEQ multiplex PCR assay. Entries here come from immuneACCESS through TCRdb and include only in-frame sequences with V and J called. Some clones fail to appear in such tables; in the studies checked, an unresolved V gene covers under half of the shortfall, and the cause of the remainder is unknown. Present in this sample are about 130,000 clones, roughly 80% of which were seen just once. Jointly, the top ten make up around 3% of the sample. This specimen's time point label, interpreted: baseline pretreatment blood. The treatment or condition tag for this specimen amounts to: 15 Gy SBRT to primary tumor, nephrectomy 4 weeks later. This specimen consisted of blood, obtained from a patient whose treatment included radiotherapy and nephrectomy. The receptors come from a woman in her sixties or seventies with renal cell carcinoma.

The chain employs TRBV6-5 and TRBJ1-4, with TRBD1 matching over 8 bases. This CDR3 has 15 residues. Germline lookup yields CDR1 MNHEY and CDR2 SVGAGI. J was trimmed by 6 bases and V by 5 bases; bases with no gene match: 8. The CDR3 DNA follows: TGTGCCAGCAGTAACCAGGGGGCGCTTCATGAAAAACTGTTTTTT. Translating it yields CASSNQGALHEKLFF.

Points on this clone: Other DNA sequences of this sample code for an identical CDR3. V gene TRBV9 combines with J gene TRBJ1-1; no definite D call. CDR1 is SGDLS and CDR2 is YYNGEE in the germline V gene. The V end was cut by 1 base, the J end by 1 base, with 11 bases between. The CDR3 has 15 residues. CDR3 in amino acids: CASSVTATENTEAFF. The DNA of the CDR3 is TGTGCCAGCAGCGTAACAGCAACAGAGAACACTGAAGCTTTCTTT.

This rearrangement joins TRBV19 to TRBJ1-3; 7 bases are shared with TRBD1. The length of the CDR3 is 13 residues. Germline trimming cut 9 bases from V and 0 bases from J; bases unmatched to any gene: 2. CDR1 is LNHDA, CDR2 SQIVND, per germline (reference sequence). The CDR3 DNA reads TGTGCCAGCAACAGGGGCTCTGGAAACACCATATATTTT. Amino acid sequence: CASNRGSGNTIYF.

This chain links TRBV9 with TRBJ2-1; 8 bases are a match to TRBD2. The junction had 2 bases not matched to a gene; V was cut back by 3 bases and J by 0 bases. CDR1 and CDR2 (germline): SGDLS, YYNGEE. The length of the CDR3 is 15 residues. CDR3 protein: CASSASGSSYNEQFF. Written as DNA, the CDR3 is TGTGCCAGCAGCGCCAGCGGGAGCTCCTACAATGAGCAGTTCTTC.

The chain couples TRBV5-6 to TRBJ2-3; TRBD1 aligns across 10 bases. From germline, CDR1 is SGHDT and CDR2 YYEEEE. Trimming at V came to 4 bases and at J to 0 bases, leaving 5 bases not matched to a gene. The CDR3 is 16 residues long. Written as DNA, the CDR3 is TGTGCCAGCAGCGCCCTGGGACAGGGGAGCACAGATACGCAGTATTTT. Protein sequence: CASSALGQGSTDTQYF.

The V gene is TRBV7-2, the J gene TRBJ1-5; no reliable D call. The V gene lost 1 base and the J gene lost 10 bases, with 11 bases spanning the gap. There are 13 residues in the CDR3. Germline assignment: CDR1 SGHTA and CDR2 FQGNSA. The CDR3 here is CASSLEAREPQHF. In nucleotides, the CDR3 is TGTGCCAGCAGCTTAGAAGCCCGGGAACCCCAGCATTTT.

This clone was detected once. The chain joins TRBV7-2 to TRBJ2-6; 9 bases are shared with TRBD2. The CDR3 length is 18 residues. V lost 2 bases and J lost 0; bases outside the gene matches: 5. Per germline, CDR1 SGHTA and CDR2 FQGNSA. CDR3 region: CASSLRAGGYSGANVLTF. DNA of the CDR3: TGTGCCAGCAGCTTAAGGGCGGGAGGGTACTCTGGGGCCAACGTCCTGACTTTC.

This chain connects TRBV12-1 to TRBJ2-4. TRBV12-1 is a known pseudogene. CDR3 length equals 14 residues. CDR3 DNA sequence: TGTGCCAGCATTTTCAGGGGGGGGAGGAACATTCAGTACTTC. It codes for CASIFRGGRNIQYF.

CDR3 sequence: CASSLLTENLEAFF. As DNA, the CDR3 is TGTGCCAGCAGCTTACTTACAGAGAACTTGGAAGCTTTCTTT. The rearrangement links TRBV7-3 to TRBJ1-1; D not certain. Germline V gene sequence: CDR1 SGHTA, CDR2 FQGTGA. CDR3 length equals 14 residues. The germline V and J ends were trimmed by 2 bases and 8 bases, with 15 bases remaining between them.

This sequence joins TRBV6-5 and TRBJ1-6; D is undetermined. The CDR3 is 14 amino acids. V lost 8 bases, J lost 7 bases, and 15 bases lay in between. Germline CDR1 reads MNHEY; CDR2 reads SVGAGI. CDR3 coding DNA: TGTGCCAGCCGGACCCCTGATGAGAATTCACCCCTCCACTTT. Protein: CASRTPDENSPLHF.

The V gene is TRBV7-9, the J gene TRBJ2-1; TRBD2 matches 8 bases. In germline, CDR1 is SEHNR, CDR2 FQNEAQ (reference sequence). V shed 5 bases and J 1 base; nucleotides not matched to a gene: 4. This CDR3 region has 15 residues. CDR3 residues: CASSASGSSYNEQFF. CDR3 DNA: TGTGCCAGCAGCGCCAGCGGGAGTTCCTACAATGAGCAGTTCTTC.

V is TRBV14 and J is TRBJ1-1, with D uncertain. Germline CDR1 reads SGHDN; CDR2 reads FVKESK. V lost 0 bases and J 0 bases, leaving 5 bases between the germline ends. The CDR3 is 14 amino acids. This chain's CDR3 is CASSQDTVNTEAFF. The CDR3, as DNA: TGTGCCAGCAGCCAAGATACGGTGAACACTGAAGCTTTCTTT.

V usage is TRBV7-2 and J usage is TRBJ1-2; D is perhaps TRBD1 (5 bases). From germline, CDR1 is SGHTA and CDR2 FQGNSA. The V and J ends lost 2 bases and 1 base respectively, with 11 bases between them. There are 15 residues in the CDR3. In DNA form, the CDR3 reads TGTGCCAGCAGCTTATCTCCAGGGCTTAACTATGGCTACACCTTC. This gives the protein CASSLSPGLNYGYTF.